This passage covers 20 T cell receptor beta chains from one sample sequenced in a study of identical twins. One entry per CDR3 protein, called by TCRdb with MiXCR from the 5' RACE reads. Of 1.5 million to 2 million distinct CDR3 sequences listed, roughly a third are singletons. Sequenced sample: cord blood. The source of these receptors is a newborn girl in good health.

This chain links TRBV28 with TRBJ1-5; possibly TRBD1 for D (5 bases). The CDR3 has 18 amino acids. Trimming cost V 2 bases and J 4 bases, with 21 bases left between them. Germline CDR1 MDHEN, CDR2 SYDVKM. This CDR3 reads CASSLVSGIPITNQPQHF. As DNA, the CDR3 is TGTGCCAGCAGTTTAGTATCAGGGATCCCAATCACTAATCAGCCCCAGCATTTT. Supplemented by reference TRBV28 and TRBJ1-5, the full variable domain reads DVKVTQSSRYLVKRTGEKVFLECVQDMDHENMFWYRQDPGLGLRLIYFSYDVKMKEKGDIPEGYSVSREKKERFSLILESASTNQTSMYLCASSLVSGIPITNQPQHFGDGTRLSIL.

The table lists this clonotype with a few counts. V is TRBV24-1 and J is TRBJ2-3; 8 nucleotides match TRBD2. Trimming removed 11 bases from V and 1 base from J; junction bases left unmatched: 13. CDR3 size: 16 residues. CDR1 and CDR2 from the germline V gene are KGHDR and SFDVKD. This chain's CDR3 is CAIRSGGGPRTDTQYF. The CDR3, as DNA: TGTGCCATTAGGTCGGGCGGGGGGCCTCGCACAGATACGCAGTATTTT.

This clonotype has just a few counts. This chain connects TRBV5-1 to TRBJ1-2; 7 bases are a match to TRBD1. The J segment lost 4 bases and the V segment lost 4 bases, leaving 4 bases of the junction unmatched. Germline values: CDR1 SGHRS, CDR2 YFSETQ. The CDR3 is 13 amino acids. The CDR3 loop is CASSAPGGYGYTF. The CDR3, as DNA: TGCGCCAGCAGCGCACCAGGGGGCTATGGCTACACCTTC. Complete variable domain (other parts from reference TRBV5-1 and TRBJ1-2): KAGVTQTPRYLIKTRGQQVTLSCSPISGHRSVSWYQQTPGQGLQFLFEYFSETQRNKGNFPGRFSGRQFSNSRSEMNVSTLELGDSALYLCASSAPGGYGYTFGSGTRLTVV.

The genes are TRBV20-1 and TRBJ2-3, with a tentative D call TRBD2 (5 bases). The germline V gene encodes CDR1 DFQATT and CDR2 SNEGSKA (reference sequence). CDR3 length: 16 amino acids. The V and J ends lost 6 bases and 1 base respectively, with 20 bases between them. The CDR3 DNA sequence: TGCAGTGCCGCGACTTTTACAGCGGAGGGCACAGATACGCAGTATTTT. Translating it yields CSAATFTAEGTDTQYF.

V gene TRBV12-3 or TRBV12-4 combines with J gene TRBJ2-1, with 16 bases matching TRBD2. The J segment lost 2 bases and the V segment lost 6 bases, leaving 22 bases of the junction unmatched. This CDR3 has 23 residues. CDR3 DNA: TGTGCCAGCAGCCCATCGGTCGGGACTAGCGGGAGGGTCCCCACGGGCACCTACAATGAGCAGTTCTTC. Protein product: CASSPSVGTSGRVPTGTYNEQFF.

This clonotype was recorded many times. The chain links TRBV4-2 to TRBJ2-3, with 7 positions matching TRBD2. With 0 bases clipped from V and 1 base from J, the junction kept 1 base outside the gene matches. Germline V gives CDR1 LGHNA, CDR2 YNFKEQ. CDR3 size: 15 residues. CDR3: CASSQDLAGTDTQYF. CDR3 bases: TGTGCCAGCAGCCAAGATCTAGCGGGCACAGATACGCAGTATTTT.

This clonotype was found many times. The CDR3 DNA reads as TGTGCTAGTGGTTTCGGGGAGACCCAGTACTTC. It codes for CASGFGETQYF. V usage is TRBV12-5 and J usage is TRBJ2-5; D gene ambiguous. Trimming took off 3 bases at V and 5 bases at J, with 4 bases between the two ends. CDR3 length equals 11 residues. The germline gives CDR1 LGHNT, CDR2 FRNRAP.

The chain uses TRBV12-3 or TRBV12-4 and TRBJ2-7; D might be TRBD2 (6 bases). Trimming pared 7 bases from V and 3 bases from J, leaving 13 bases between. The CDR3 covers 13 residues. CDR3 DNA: TGTGCCAGCACCCCCGGGACTGTCTACGAGCAGTACTTC. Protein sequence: CASTPGTVYEQYF.

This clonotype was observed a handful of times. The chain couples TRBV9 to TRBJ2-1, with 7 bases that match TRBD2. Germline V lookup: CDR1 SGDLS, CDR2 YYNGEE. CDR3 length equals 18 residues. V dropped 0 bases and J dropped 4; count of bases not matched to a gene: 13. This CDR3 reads CASSVGWGRERGYNEQFF. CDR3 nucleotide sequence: TGTGCCAGCAGCGTAGGCTGGGGAAGGGAGCGGGGTTACAATGAGCAGTTCTTC.

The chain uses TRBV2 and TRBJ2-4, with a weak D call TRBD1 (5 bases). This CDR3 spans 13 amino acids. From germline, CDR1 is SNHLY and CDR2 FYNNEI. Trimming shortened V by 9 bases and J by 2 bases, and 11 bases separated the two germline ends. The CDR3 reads CASHSGTKNIQYF. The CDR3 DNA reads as TGTGCCAGTCATTCAGGGACCAAAAACATTCAGTACTTC.

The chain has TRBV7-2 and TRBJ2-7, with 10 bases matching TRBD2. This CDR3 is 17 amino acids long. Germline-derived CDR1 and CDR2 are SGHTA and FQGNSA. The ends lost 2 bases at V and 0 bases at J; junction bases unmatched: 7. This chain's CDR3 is CASSLKNSSGSSYEQYF. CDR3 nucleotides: TGTGCCAGCAGCTTAAAGAATTCTAGCGGGAGCTCCTACGAGCAGTACTTC.

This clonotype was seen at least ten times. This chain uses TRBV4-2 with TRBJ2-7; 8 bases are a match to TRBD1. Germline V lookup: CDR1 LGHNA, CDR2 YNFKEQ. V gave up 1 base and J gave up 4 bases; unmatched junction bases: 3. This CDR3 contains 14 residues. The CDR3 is CASSQVQGAYEQYF. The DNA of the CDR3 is TGTGCCAGCAGCCAAGTTCAGGGGGCTTACGAGCAGTACTTC.

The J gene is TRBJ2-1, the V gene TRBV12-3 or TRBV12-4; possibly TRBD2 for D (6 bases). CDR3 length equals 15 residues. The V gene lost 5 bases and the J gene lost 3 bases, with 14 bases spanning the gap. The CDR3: CASSTLARLYNEQFF. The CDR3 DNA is TGTGCCAGCAGTACTCTAGCGAGACTCTACAATGAGCAGTTCTTC.

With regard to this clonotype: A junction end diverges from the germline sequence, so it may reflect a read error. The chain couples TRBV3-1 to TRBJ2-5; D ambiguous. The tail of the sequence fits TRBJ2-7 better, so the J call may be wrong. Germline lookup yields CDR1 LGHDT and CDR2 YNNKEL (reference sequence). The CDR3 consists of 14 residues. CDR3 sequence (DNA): TGTGCCAACAGCCAAGGGCACCCAACCTACGAGCAGTACTTC. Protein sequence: CANSQGHPTYEQYF.

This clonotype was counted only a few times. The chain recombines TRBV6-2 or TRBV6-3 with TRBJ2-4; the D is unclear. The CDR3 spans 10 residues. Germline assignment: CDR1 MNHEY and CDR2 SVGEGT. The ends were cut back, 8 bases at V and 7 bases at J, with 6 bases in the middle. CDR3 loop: CASGANIQYF. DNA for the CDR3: TGTGCCAGCGGCGCCAACATTCAGTACTTC.

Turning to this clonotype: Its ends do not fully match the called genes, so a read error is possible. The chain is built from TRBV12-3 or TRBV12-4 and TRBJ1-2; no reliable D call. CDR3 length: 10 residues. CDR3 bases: TGTGCCAGCAACGGCGGATACTACATCTTC. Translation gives CASNGGYYIF.

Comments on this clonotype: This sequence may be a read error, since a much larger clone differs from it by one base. For the CDR3, the DNA is TGCAGTGCTAGGGACCCCCTCGGCAATGAGCAGTACTTC. Protein: CSARDPLGNEQYF. The chain recombines TRBV20-1 with TRBJ2-7, with D uncertain. V was clipped by 3 bases and J by 7 bases, with 16 bases between them. The V gene's germline CDR1 is DFQATT and CDR2 SNEGSKA (reference sequence). The CDR3 runs to 13 residues.

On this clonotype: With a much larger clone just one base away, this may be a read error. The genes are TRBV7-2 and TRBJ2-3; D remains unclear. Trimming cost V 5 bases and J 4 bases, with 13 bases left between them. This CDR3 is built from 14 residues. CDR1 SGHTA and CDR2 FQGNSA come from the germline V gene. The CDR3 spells CASSQSPSADTQYF. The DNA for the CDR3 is TGTGCCAGCAGCCAATCGCCCTCCGCAGATACGCAGTATTTT.

The CDR3 here is CSANDRTDTGGETQYF. The CDR3 region has the DNA TGCAGTGCTAACGATCGAACAGACACAGGAGGGGAGACCCAGTACTTC. The chain carries TRBV20-1 and TRBJ2-7, with a weak D call TRBD2 (6 bases). The J call may not be correct, given that the DNA end is closer to TRBJ2-5. This CDR3 has 16 amino acids. CDR1 DFQATT and CDR2 SNEGSKA come from the germline V gene (reference sequence).

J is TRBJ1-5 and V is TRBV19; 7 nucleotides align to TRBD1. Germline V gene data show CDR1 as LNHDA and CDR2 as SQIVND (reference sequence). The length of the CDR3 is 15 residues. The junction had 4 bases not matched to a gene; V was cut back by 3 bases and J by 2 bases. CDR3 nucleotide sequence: TGTGCCAGTAGTATGGGCACAGGGGGCAATCAGCCCCAGCATTTT. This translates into CASSMGTGGNQPQHF.